This T cell receptor beta chain is from a study of response to subunit inactivated influenza vaccine. TCRdb reprocessed the RT-PCR reads via MiXCR and lists one record per CDR3 protein. The sample lists 500,000 to 600,000 distinct CDR3 sequences, approximately 10% occurring once. Trimming removed 2 bases from V and 6 bases from J, with 9 bases in between. CDR3 size: 13 residues. This clonotype was counted a few times. This same sample was also taken into another study, of T cells expressing NK-cell markers. That work contributes: Beta-chain TCR cDNA was generated via 5'RACE template switching with UMIs.

The sequencing here drew on PBMCs from blood, taken on the day of vaccination. The origin of this receptor is a man aged 45-65 years who received an inactivated influenza vaccine. The rearrangement links TRBV12-3 or TRBV12-4 to TRBJ2-3; D could derive from TRBD1 or TRBD2 (6 bases each). Here the CDR3 DNA reads TGTGCCAGCAGTTTACAGGGGAGGGATACGCAGTATTTT. Translated: CASSLQGRDTQYF.